This T cell receptor beta chain was identified in a study of T cell repertoires in cytomegalovirus infection. At the level of the study: CMV infection plus the matching HLA type was flagged by public TCR beta signatures.

Many counts were recorded for this clonotype. Its antigen is unidentified. Findings of the study overall: Using cumulative public TCR beta family frequency, the authors identified those who carried CMV together with the relevant HLA. Ex vivo, HLA-C-restricted CMV-specific TCR beta clonotypes prevailed over the rest of the response.

One entry per CDR3 protein, called by TCRdb with MiXCR from the reads. The table records about 210,000 distinct CDR3 sequences, roughly 6.5% of them present only once. The junction had 15 bases not matched to a gene; V was cut back by 5 bases and J by 7 bases. The CDR3 runs 19 residues. Germline CDR1 SGHTA, CDR2 FQGTGA. V gene TRBV7-3 combines with J gene TRBJ2-2; 14 bases are shared with TRBD2. Sequenced material: PBMCs. This clonotype was sampled from a human donor in good health (CMV status not recorded). Some clones in this sample may be carry-over from other donors' samples. CDR3: CASSLRAITGTSGGGELFF. CDR3 bases: TGTGCCAGCAGCCTAAGGGCGATCACCGGGACTAGCGGGGGCGGGGAGCTGTTTTTT.